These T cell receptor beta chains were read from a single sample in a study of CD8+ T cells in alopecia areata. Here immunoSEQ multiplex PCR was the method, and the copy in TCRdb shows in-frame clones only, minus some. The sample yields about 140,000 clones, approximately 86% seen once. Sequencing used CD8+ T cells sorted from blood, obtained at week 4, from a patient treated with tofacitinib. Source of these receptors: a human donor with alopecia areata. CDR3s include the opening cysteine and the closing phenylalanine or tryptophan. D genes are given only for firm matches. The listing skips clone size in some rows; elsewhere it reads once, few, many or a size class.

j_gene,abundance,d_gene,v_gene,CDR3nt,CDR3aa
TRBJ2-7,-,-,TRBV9,TGTGCCAGCAGCGCATCAGGAGGACCAGCCTACGAGCAGTACTTC,CASSASGGPAYEQYF
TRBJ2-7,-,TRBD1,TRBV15,TGTGCCACCAGCAGAGCCGGACAGGCCTACGAGCAGTACTTC,CATSRAGQAYEQYF
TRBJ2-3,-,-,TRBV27,TGTGCCAGCAGGACAACAGATACGCAGTATTTT,CASRTTDTQYF
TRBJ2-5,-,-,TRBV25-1,TGTGCCAGCAGTGAATCCCCCCGACAAGAGACCCAGTACTTC,CASSESPRQETQYF
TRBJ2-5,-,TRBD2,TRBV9,TGTGCCAGCAGCCTGCTAGCGGAACAAGAGACCCAGTACTTC,CASSLLAEQETQYF
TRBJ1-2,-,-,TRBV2,TGTGCCAGCAGTCACCGGGAGGTCATGACCTTC,CASSHREVMTF
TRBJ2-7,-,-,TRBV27,TGTGCCAGCAGTTTTGGGACGGGCTACGAGCAGTACTTC,CASSFGTGYEQYF
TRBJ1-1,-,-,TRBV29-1,TGCAGCGTTGTGGGCACTGAAGCTTTCTTT,CSVVGTEAFF
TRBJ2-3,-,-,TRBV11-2,TGTGCCAGCAGCTTAGGCCGAACTTCTAGAGATACGCAGTATTTT,CASSLGRTSRDTQYF
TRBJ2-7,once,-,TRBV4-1,TGCGCCAGCAGCCTCGGTGGGGGCTCCTACGAGCAGTACTTC,CASSLGGGSYEQYF
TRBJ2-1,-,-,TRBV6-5,TGTGCCAGCAGTGACCTCTACAATGAGCAGTTCTTC,CASSDLYNEQFF
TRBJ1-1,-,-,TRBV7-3,TGTGCCAGCAGCCCCAAGGCGACTGAAGCTTTCTTT,CASSPKATEAFF
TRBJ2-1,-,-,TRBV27,TGTGCCAGCGCAACGGGGGAGTGGTCCAATGAGCAGTTCTTC,CASATGEWSNEQFF
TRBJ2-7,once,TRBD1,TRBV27,TGTGCCAGCAGCCCAGGGACAGCTTACGAGCAGTACTTC,CASSPGTAYEQYF
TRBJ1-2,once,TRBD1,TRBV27,TGTGCCAGCAGCAAAAAGGGGGCTGTTAACTATGGCTACACCTTC,CASSKKGAVNYGYTF
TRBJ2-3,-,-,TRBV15,TGTGCCACCGGCCCGGGCACAGATACGCAGTATTTT,CATGPGTDTQYF
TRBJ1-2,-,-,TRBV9,TGTGCCAGCAGCCCCCGGGACAACTATGGCTACACCTTC,CASSPRDNYGYTF
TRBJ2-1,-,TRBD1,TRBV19,TGTGCCAGTAGTAACCCGGGACAGGAGCAGTTCTTC,CASSNPGQEQFF
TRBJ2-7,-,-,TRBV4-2,TGTGCCAGCAGCCAAGAGTGGGGCTACGAGCAGTACTTC,CASSQEWGYEQYF
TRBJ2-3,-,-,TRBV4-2,TGTGCCAGCAGCCCCGGGTTGGGCACAGATACGCAGTATTTT,CASSPGLGTDTQYF
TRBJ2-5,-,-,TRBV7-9,TGTGCCAGCAGCTTTCCACTCCAAGAGACCCAGTACTTC,CASSFPLQETQYF
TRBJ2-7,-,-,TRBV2,TGTGCCAGCAGTGAAGTGACGTACGAGCAGTACTTC,CASSEVTYEQYF
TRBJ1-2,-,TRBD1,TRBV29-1,TGCAGCGTTGGGGACAGAAAGGGCTACACCTTC,CSVGDRKGYTF
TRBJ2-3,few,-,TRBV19,TGTGCCAGTAATATGCTAGGGGACGCAGATACGCAGTATTTT,CASNMLGDADTQYF
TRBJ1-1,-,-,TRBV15,TGTGCCACCGGGCTGAACACTGAAGCTTTCTTT,CATGLNTEAFF
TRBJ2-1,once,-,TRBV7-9,TGTGCCAGCGGTCCTTCGAACAATGAGCAGTTCTTC,CASGPSNNEQFF
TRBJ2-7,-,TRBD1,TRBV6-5,TGTGCCAGCAGTCTGGGACAGGCGGACTACGAGCAGTACTTC,CASSLGQADYEQYF
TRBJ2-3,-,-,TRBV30,TGTGCCTGGACCCGCGACTACACAGATACGCAGTATTTT,CAWTRDYTDTQYF